Below, 27 T cell receptor beta chains from the same sample are listed, as sequenced in a study of blood T cell repertoires in COVID-19. This table comes from immunoSEQ multiplex PCR, and its TCRdb copy is limited to in-frame clones, with some not included. Of more than 150,000 clones listed, 82% are singletons. The sequencing sample was made of PBMCs or T cells enriched from blood (not recorded which). These receptors originate from a man between 35 and 55 years old who had recovered from COVID-19.

The chain recombines TRBV5-1 with TRBJ2-2; D possibly corresponds to TRBD2 (5 bases). The CDR3 totals 14 residues. Germline V gene lookup returns CDR1 SGHRS and CDR2 YFSETQ. V was cut by 3 bases and J by 8 bases, with 14 bases left in between. DNA of the CDR3: TGCGCCAGCAGCTCCGGGGTAGGCCAGGGGGAGCTGTTTTTT. Protein sequence: CASSSGVGQGELFF. The whole variable domain, remainder taken from reference TRBV5-1 and TRBJ2-2, is KAGVTQTPRYLIKTRGQQVTLSCSPISGHRSVSWYQQTPGQGLQFLFEYFSETQRNKGNFPGRFSGRQFSNSRSEMNVSTLELGDSALYLCASSSGVGQGELFFGEGSRLTVL.

The table lists this clone with a few counts. The chain employs TRBV7-9 and TRBJ2-2; 7 nucleotides line up with TRBD2. This CDR3 spans 18 amino acids. With 4 bases clipped from V and 7 bases from J, the junction kept 18 bases outside the gene matches. CDR1 and CDR2 from the germline V gene are SEHNR and FQNEAQ (reference sequence). The CDR3, as DNA: TGTGCCAGCAGCTCCATCCGCCTAGCGGATGGAGATGACGGGGAGCTGTTTTTT. This gives the protein CASSSIRLADGDDGELFF.

This chain connects TRBV15 to TRBJ2-1; D unclear. This CDR3 comprises 13 residues. Germline CDR1 is LNHNV and CDR2 is YYDKDF (reference sequence). V was shortened by 3 bases and J by 10 bases, with 13 bases between the two germline ends. CDR3 DNA sequence: TGTGCCACCAGCAGGGGTCAGGAATCGGAGCAGTTCTTC. Translating gives CATSRGQESEQFF. Using reference TRBV15 and TRBJ2-1 for the parts outside the CDR3, the full variable domain is DAMVIQNPRYQVTQFGKPVTLSCSQTLNHNVMYWYQQKSSQAPKLLFHYYDKDFNNEADTPDNFQSRRPNTSFCFLDIRSPGLGDTAMYLCATSRGQESEQFFGPGTRLTVL.

This clone turned up a few times. The rearrangement uses TRBV9 and TRBJ1-1, with no clear D. Germline assignment: CDR1 SGDLS and CDR2 YYNGEE. V dropped 3 bases and J dropped 4 bases, with 10 bases sitting between them. This CDR3 has 13 residues. The CDR3 region has the DNA TGTGCCAGCAGCGGAGGGTTGAGCACTGAAGCTTTCTTT. As protein: CASSGGLSTEAFF.

The rearrangement links TRBV29-1 to TRBJ1-4, with a possible D match to TRBD1 (5 bases). Trimming left V 4 bases short and J 4 bases short, with 13 bases between. There are 14 residues in the CDR3. CDR1 is SQVTM, CDR2 ANQGSEA, per germline. Here the CDR3 DNA reads TGCAGCGTTGGCCTCAAGGGGTTTAATGAAAAACTGTTTTTT. Translation gives CSVGLKGFNEKLFF.

V usage is TRBV5-1 and J usage is TRBJ2-2, with 11 bases that match TRBD2. V gave up 0 bases and J gave up 4 bases; unmatched junction bases: 2. This CDR3 is built from 16 residues. The germline V gene has CDR1 SGHRS and CDR2 YFSETQ. As DNA, the CDR3 is TGCGCCAGCAGCTTGGTCGGGACTAGCGGCACCGGGGAGCTGTTTTTT. Its protein product is CASSLVGTSGTGELFF.

Here the CDR3 reads CASSQVLIGRASGSPGELFF. The CDR3 DNA reads as TGCGCCAGCAGCCAAGTCCTTATCGGGAGGGCCTCGGGGTCACCGGGGGAGCTGTTTTTT. The V gene is TRBV4-3, the J gene TRBJ2-2; 8 bases line up with TRBD2. Germline lookup yields CDR1 LGHNA and CDR2 YSLEER. The CDR3 loop spans 20 amino acids. V gave up 1 base and J gave up 8 bases; unmatched junction bases: 21.

This clone was observed a few times. The gene calls are TRBV5-6 and TRBJ1-1; D perhaps matches TRBD1 (5 bases). V shed 4 bases and J shed 4 bases, with 11 bases lying between them. Germline CDR1 is SGHDT and CDR2 is YYEEEE. The CDR3 covers 13 residues. The CDR3 region has the DNA TGTGCCAGCAGCGTTGGGGCGAGCACTGAAGCTTTCTTT. Translating it yields CASSVGASTEAFF.

This chain uses TRBV4-2 with TRBJ2-1; 8 nucleotides align to TRBD2. This CDR3 is built from 16 residues. The V gene's germline CDR1 is LGHNA and CDR2 YNFKEQ. V lost 3 bases, J lost 2 bases, and 6 bases stayed unmatched. The DNA of the CDR3 is TGTGCCAGCAGCCAGTCGGGACTAGTGACCTACAATGAGCAGTTCTTC. Protein: CASSQSGLVTYNEQFF.

V and J are TRBV11-2 and TRBJ2-6; D is possibly TRBD2 (5 bases). Germline loops: CDR1 SGHAT, CDR2 FQNNGV. This CDR3 region has 14 residues. Here the CDR3 DNA reads TGTGGGGCGGGCACTCGCTCTGGGGCCAACGTCCTGACTTTC. Translated, it gives CGAGTRSGANVLTF.

This chain links TRBV18 with TRBJ2-1; 9 bases fit TRBD2. V lost 3 bases to trimming and J lost 5 bases; unmatched junction nucleotides: 11. CDR1 and CDR2 from the germline V gene are KGHSH and LQKENI. CDR3 size: 17 residues. CDR3 nucleotide sequence: TGTGCCAGCTCACCCGGGTTAGCGGGAGTATACCACAATGAGCAGTTCTTC. It encodes CASSPGLAGVYHNEQFF.

V gene TRBV7-9 combines with J gene TRBJ2-5; unclear D gene. CDR1 is SEHNR, CDR2 FQNEAQ, per germline (reference sequence). The CDR3 totals 13 residues. The V and J ends lost 6 bases and 1 base respectively, with 9 bases between them. The DNA for the CDR3 is TGTGCCAGCAGACTCAACCCCCAAGAGACCCAGTACTTC. Residues: CASRLNPQETQYF.

This clone is a singleton in its sample. The chain joins TRBV28 to TRBJ1-2; TRBD1 matches 7 bases. The V segment lost 6 bases and the J segment 8 bases; nucleotides outside the gene matches: 3. The CDR3 is made up of 11 amino acids. CDR1 MDHEN and CDR2 SYDVKM come from the germline V gene. The CDR3 reads CASSNRGGYTF. The DNA of the CDR3 is TGTGCCAGCAGCAACAGGGGAGGCTACACCTTC.

This clone appeared a few times. The CDR3 loop reads CASSPSWGRVTEAFF. The CDR3 region has the DNA TGTGCCAGCAGTCCCTCGTGGGGCAGGGTAACTGAAGCTTTCTTT. This chain links TRBV6-5 with TRBJ1-1; a possible D gene is TRBD1 (5 bases). The V and J ends lost 5 bases and 5 bases respectively, with 18 bases between them. Germline V gene lookup returns CDR1 MNHEY and CDR2 SVGAGI. This CDR3 spans 15 amino acids.

The count of this clone is one. The chain has TRBV5-1 and TRBJ2-3; 7 nucleotides agree with TRBD2. The V and J ends lost 4 bases and 7 bases, in that order; junction bases with no gene match: 12. Germline V lookup: CDR1 SGHRS, CDR2 YFSETQ. The CDR3 is 15 residues long. The CDR3 DNA reads TGCGCCAGCAGCACGGGAGCGGGACGGATAAATACGCAGTATTTT. This translates into CASSTGAGRINTQYF.

The DNA of the CDR3 is TGCGCCAGCAGCAGAACAGTTGGTTTCACTGAAGCTTTCTTT. Translated: CASSRTVGFTEAFF. The rearrangement joins TRBV4-1 to TRBJ1-1; D is uncertain. Trimming stripped 5 bases from V and 4 bases from J, with 14 bases between. The CDR3 extends over 14 amino acids. CDR1 is MGHRA, CDR2 YSYEKL, per germline.

This chain links TRBV28 with TRBJ2-2, with D perhaps matching TRBD2 (5 bases). CDR1 MDHEN and CDR2 SYDVKM come from the germline V gene. The CDR3 runs to 13 residues. With 3 bases removed from V and 4 bases from J, the gap between germline ends came to 6 bases. The CDR3 sequence is CASSFGGTGELFF. As DNA, the CDR3 is TGTGCCAGCAGTTTCGGAGGCACCGGGGAGCTGTTTTTT.

The rearrangement joins TRBV10-3 to TRBJ2-1; D gene ambiguous. The CDR3 has 16 residues. Per germline, CDR1 ENHRY and CDR2 SYGVKD. V dropped 0 bases and J dropped 0 bases, with 9 bases sitting between them. In nucleotides, the CDR3 is TGTGCCATCAGTGAGTCTGCAGGCGCCTCCTACAATGAGCAGTTCTTC. It yields the protein CAISESAGASYNEQFF.

This clone was counted only a few times. This chain uses TRBV29-1 with TRBJ1-1; TRBD1 matches 9 bases. CDR1 SQVTM and CDR2 ANQGSEA come from the germline V gene. The CDR3 is 13 residues long. The trim removed 7 bases at V and 5 bases at J, leaving 8 bases unmatched. The DNA for the CDR3 is TGCAGCGCCATGGGACAGGGAGCTACTGAAGCTTTCTTT. Amino acid sequence: CSAMGQGATEAFF.

The chain combines TRBV30 with TRBJ2-1; D is undetermined. The CDR3 is 14 residues long. V lost 0 bases and J 5 bases, leaving 11 bases between the germline ends. The V gene's germline CDR1 is GTSNPN and CDR2 SVGIG (reference sequence). CDR3 protein: CAWSVVSGHNEQFF. In DNA form, the CDR3 reads TGTGCCTGGAGTGTAGTTTCAGGTCACAATGAGCAGTTCTTC.

J is TRBJ1-1 and V is TRBV27; D is undetermined. The CDR3 is 14 amino acids. Trimming removed 2 bases from V and 1 base from J, with 8 bases in between. Germline V lookup: CDR1 MNHEY, CDR2 SMNVEV (reference sequence). CDR3 residues: CASSLREWNTEAFF. CDR3 in DNA: TGTGCCAGCAGTTTACGGGAATGGAACACTGAAGCTTTCTTT.

The chain couples TRBV10-3 to TRBJ2-7; 15 bases agree with TRBD2. The CDR3 is made up of 14 amino acids. V shed 7 bases and J 6 bases; nucleotides not matched to a gene: 4. Looked up from germline, CDR1 is ENHRY and CDR2 is SYGVKD. Written as DNA, the CDR3 is TGTGCCATCAAGGGACTAGCGGGAGGTCTCGAGCAGTACTTC. It is translated as CAIKGLAGGLEQYF.

The rearrangement joins TRBV5-1 to TRBJ2-1; D is uncertain. The CDR3 consists of 11 residues. CDR1 SGHRS and CDR2 YFSETQ come from the germline V gene. V lost 4 bases, J lost 4 bases, and 3 bases lay in between. The CDR3 sequence is CASSEYNEQFF. CDR3 in DNA: TGCGCCAGCAGCGAGTACAATGAGCAGTTCTTC.

This chain joins TRBV10-3 and TRBJ1-2; TRBD1 might be the D (5 bases). V lost 3 bases to trimming and J lost 2 bases, with 10 bases between them. This CDR3 is built from 14 residues. Germline assignment: CDR1 ENHRY and CDR2 SYGVKD. The CDR3 DNA reads TGTGCCATCAGTGAAGGGGCAGCCAACTATGGCTACACCTTC. This gives the protein CAISEGAANYGYTF.

This clone was observed a handful of times. V gene TRBV9 combines with J gene TRBJ2-1; 9 bases are shared with TRBD2. V shed 0 bases, J shed 3 bases, and the junction held 10 bases outside the gene matches. The CDR3 runs to 18 residues. Per the germline V gene, CDR1 is SGDLS and CDR2 is YYNGEE. CDR3 residues: CASSVVASGTRLYNEQFF. The DNA of the CDR3 is TGTGCCAGCAGCGTAGTGGCTAGCGGGACTCGGCTCTACAATGAGCAGTTCTTC.

The chain joins TRBV6-2 or TRBV6-3 to TRBJ1-1; no definite D call. Deletions cut 5 bases from V and 3 bases from J, with 13 bases between. The CDR3 length is 14 residues. Germline values: CDR1 MNHEY, CDR2 SVGEGT. The CDR3 bases are TGTGCCAGCAGTGCCCAGAAAGTATACACTGAAGCTTTCTTT. Its translation is CASSAQKVYTEAFF.

V and J are TRBV5-1 and TRBJ2-2; 9 nucleotides line up with TRBD2. The CDR3 covers 15 residues. With 5 bases clipped from V and 6 bases from J, the junction kept 8 bases outside the gene matches. Germline values: CDR1 SGHRS, CDR2 YFSETQ. The DNA of the CDR3 is TGCGCCAGCAGTTCCTTCGCGGGAGGGGCCGGGGAGCTGTTTTTT. Encoded protein: CASSSFAGGAGELFF.